This T cell receptor beta chain was sequenced for a study of blood T cell repertoires in COVID-19. V shed 5 bases and J 9 bases; nucleotides not matched to a gene: 6. The V gene's germline CDR1 is MNHEY and CDR2 SMNVEV (reference sequence). This CDR3 spans 15 amino acids. The table came from immunoSEQ multiplex PCR; TCRdb's copy has only in-frame clones and leaves some out. The table shows over 85,000 clones, with approximately 90% occurring only once. The sample was peripheral blood. The chain recombines TRBV27 with TRBJ1-6; 11 bases fit TRBD1. The source is a woman between 50 and 59 years old with acute or convalescent COVID-19. DNA for the CDR3: TGTGCCAGCAGTGCCCGGACAGGGGGCGCTTCACCCCTCCACTTT. This sequence encodes CASSARTGGASPLHF.